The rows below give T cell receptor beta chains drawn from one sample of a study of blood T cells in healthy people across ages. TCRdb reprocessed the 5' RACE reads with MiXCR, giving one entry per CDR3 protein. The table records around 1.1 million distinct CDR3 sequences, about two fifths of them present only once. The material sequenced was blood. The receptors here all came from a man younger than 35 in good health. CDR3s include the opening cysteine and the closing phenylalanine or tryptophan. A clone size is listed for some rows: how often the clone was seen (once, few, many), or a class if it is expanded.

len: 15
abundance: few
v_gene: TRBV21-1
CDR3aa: CASTYKTDWDYGYTF

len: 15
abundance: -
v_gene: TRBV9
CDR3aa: CASSVAATNHYEQYF

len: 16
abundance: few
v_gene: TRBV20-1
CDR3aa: CSARVPAGGVTDTQYF

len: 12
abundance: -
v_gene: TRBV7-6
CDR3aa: CASSSSPAGYTF

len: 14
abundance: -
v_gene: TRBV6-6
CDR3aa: CASASSDRGNEQFF

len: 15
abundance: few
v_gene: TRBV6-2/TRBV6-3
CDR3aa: CASRSLRTENTEAFF

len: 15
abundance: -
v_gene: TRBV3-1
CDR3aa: CASSQDTGDGNEQYF

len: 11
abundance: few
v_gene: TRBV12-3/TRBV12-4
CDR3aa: CASGRAVEAFF

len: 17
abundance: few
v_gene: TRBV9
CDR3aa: CASSVGGRVMFRDEQFF

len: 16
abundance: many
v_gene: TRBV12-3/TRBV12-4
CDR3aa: CASSLDTSGSTDTQYF

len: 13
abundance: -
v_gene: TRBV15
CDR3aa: CATSTTFNTEAFF

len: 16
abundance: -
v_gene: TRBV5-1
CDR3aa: CASSLARGENYNEQYF

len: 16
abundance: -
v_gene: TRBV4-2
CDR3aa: CASSQDGGRTTTEAFF

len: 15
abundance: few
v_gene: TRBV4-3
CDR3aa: CASSQEWSVRSPLHF

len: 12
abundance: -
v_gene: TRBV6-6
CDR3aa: CASSYRDSPLHF

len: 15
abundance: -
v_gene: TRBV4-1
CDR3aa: CASRQEAGGSYEQYF

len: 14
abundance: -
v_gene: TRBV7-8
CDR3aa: CASSPGTGRYGYTF

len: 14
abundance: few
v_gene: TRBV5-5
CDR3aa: CASSSGATNSPLHF

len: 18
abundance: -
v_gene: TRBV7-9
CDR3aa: CASSLGWRRDREDEKLFF

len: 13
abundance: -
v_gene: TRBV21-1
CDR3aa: CASSKGETDEQYF

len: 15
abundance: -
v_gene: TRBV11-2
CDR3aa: CASSLDRGGGDTQYF

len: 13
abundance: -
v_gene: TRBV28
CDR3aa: CASSPRVTGELFF

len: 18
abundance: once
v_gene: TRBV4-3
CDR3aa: CASSQDNPLTTPQETQYF

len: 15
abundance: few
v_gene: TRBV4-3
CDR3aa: CASSQESRGGEKLFF

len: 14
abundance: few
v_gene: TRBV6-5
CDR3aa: CASSRDSIYDEQFF

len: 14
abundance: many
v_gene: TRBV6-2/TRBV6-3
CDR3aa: CASSFGTGGNEQFF

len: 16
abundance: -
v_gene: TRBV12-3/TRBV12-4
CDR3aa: CASSPGTALSTDTQYF

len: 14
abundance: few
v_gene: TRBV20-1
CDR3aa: CSASGQGASYGQYF

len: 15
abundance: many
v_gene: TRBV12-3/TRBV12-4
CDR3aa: CASSELAGSYNEQFF

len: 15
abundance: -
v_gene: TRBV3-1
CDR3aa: CASSQTGLLSYEQYF

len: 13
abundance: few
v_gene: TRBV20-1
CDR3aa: CSAPGQGLRAQHF

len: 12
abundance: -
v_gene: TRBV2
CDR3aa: CASSEEGYEQFF

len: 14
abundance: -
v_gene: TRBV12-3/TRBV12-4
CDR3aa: CASRPGLPYNEQYF

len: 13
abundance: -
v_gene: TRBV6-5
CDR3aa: CASSYSRGEKLFF

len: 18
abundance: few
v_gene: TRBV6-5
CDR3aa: CASSYSPGSFSSYNEQYF

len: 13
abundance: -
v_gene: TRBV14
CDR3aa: CASSKILNTEAFF

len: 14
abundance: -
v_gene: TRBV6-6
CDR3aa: CASSLRGGQNEQFF

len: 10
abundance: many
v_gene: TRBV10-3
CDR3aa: CAIKSDGYTF

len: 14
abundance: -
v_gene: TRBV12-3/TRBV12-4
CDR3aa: CASKTGQEDYGYTF

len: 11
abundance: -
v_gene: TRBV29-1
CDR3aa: CSVVVRGELFF

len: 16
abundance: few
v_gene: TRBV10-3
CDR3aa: CAISGPGQLSVVGYTF

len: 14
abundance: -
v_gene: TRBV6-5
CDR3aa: CASRRDGSSYEQYF

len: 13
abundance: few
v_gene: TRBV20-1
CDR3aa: CSARDYRLDEQFF

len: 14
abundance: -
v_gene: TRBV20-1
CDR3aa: CSANTVGTLSGYTF

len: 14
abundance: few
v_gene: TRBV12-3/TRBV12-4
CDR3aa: CASRVGTVNNEQFF

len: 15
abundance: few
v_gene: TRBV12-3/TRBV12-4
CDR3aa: CASSLSVNSYNEQFF

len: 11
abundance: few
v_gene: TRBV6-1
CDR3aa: CASAGGYGYTF

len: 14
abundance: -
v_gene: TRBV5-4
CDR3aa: CASSLRTSNQPQHF

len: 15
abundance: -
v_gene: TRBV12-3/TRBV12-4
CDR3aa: CASSQGNTLNPPLHF

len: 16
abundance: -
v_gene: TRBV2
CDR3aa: CASSESDTWGTGELFF

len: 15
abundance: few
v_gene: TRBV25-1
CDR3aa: CASSQSLVSYNEQFF

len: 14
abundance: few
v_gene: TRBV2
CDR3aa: CASRGLVPYNEQYF

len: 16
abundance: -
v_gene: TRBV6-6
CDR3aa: CASSYGGGPTYNEQYF

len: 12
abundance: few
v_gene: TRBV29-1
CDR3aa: CSVTGPQETQYF

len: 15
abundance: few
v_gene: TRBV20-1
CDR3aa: CSAAARGQSSYEQYF